The present T cell receptor (beta chain) was sequenced within a study of OX40 agonist ivuxolimab in advanced cancers. Here immunoSEQ multiplex PCR was the method, and the copy in TCRdb shows in-frame clones only, minus some. Among roughly 90,000 clones listed, around nine tenths were seen once. V dropped 2 bases and J dropped 7 bases, with 12 bases sitting between them. The germline V gene encodes CDR1 MNHEY and CDR2 SVGAGI. The CDR3 consists of 13 residues. This receptor was identified in an adult with an advanced solid tumor such as melanoma, head and neck, liver or kidney cancer. The V gene is TRBV6-5, the J gene TRBJ2-7; D possibly matches TRBD1 or TRBD2 (5 bases each). Source: CD4+ or CD8+ T cells sorted from blood, taken in a trial of the OX40 agonist ivuxolimab. CDR3 residues: CASSYPGRQEQYF. In DNA form, the CDR3 reads TGTGCCAGCAGTTACCCGGGACGGCAAGAGCAGTACTTC.